What follows are 18 T cell receptor beta chains derived from one specimen sequenced in a study of T cell responses to AZD1222 COVID-19 vaccine. Clones were read by immunoSEQ multiplex PCR, and TCRdb kept only the in-frame ones, dropping some. The data contain 100,000 to 130,000 clones, roughly 90% of them singletons. The sequencing here drew on peripheral blood, taken on day 0 of AZD1222 vaccination. Source of these receptors: an adult in good health.

The gene calls are TRBV2 and TRBJ2-7; D is perhaps TRBD1 or TRBD2 (7 bases each). This CDR3 is built from 11 residues. CDR1 is SNHLY, CDR2 FYNNEI, per germline. Trimming left V 8 bases short and J 5 bases short, with 10 bases between. The CDR3 DNA reads TGTGCCAGCCAGGGGGGGCACGAGCAGTACTTC. As protein: CASQGGHEQYF.

The chain recombines TRBV7-2 with TRBJ2-5; D is tentatively TRBD1 or TRBD2 (5 bases each). Germline CDR1 and CDR2: SGHTA and FQGNSA. The CDR3 is 15 residues long. V lost 0 bases to trimming and J lost 2 bases, with 10 bases between them. DNA of the CDR3: TGTGCCAGCAGCTTAGCGCAGGGACCGCAAGAGACCCAGTACTTC. As protein: CASSLAQGPQETQYF.

The chain is built from TRBV6-2 or TRBV6-3 and TRBJ1-5, with TRBD1 as a possible D gene (6 bases). The length of the CDR3 is 17 residues. The V gene's germline CDR1 is MNHEY and CDR2 SVGEGT. V was cut by 4 bases and J by 0 bases, with 16 bases left in between. CDR3: CASSFPFGQISNQPQHF. The CDR3 coding sequence is TGTGCCAGCAGTTTCCCTTTCGGACAGATTAGCAATCAGCCCCAGCATTTT.

This clone has a handful of counts. This CDR3 is CASSLDPAGGPQFF. The DNA of the CDR3 is TGTGCCAGCAGCTTAGATCCTGCGGGAGGACCGCAGTTCTTC. The V and J genes are TRBV11-3 and TRBJ2-1; 8 bases align to TRBD2. The CDR3 totals 14 residues. Germline V CDR1 and CDR2: SGHNT, YENEEA. Losses at the gene ends were 0 bases for V and 12 bases for J; bases not matched to a gene: 7.

The chain joins TRBV6-5 to TRBJ2-7, with 11 bases aligning to TRBD1. Germline lookup yields CDR1 MNHEY and CDR2 SVGAGI. Trimming took 7 bases from V and 8 from J; bases not matched to a gene: 10. This CDR3 region has 14 residues. This CDR3 is CASTPGGQGGKQYF. Written as DNA, the CDR3 is TGTGCCAGCACCCCCGGGGGACAGGGGGGCAAGCAGTACTTC.

The V call is TRBV19, the J call TRBJ1-5; 7 bases line up with TRBD1. This CDR3 has 16 residues. Germline assignment: CDR1 LNHDA and CDR2 SQIVND (reference sequence). V was pared by 7 bases and J by 2 bases, with 11 bases of the junction left unmatched. CDR3 DNA: TGTGCCAGTAAGGAGGACAGGAGTCTTGGCAATCAGCCCCAGCATTTT. Translated: CASKEDRSLGNQPQHF.

A note on this clone: Germline is not matched at one junction end, which may reflect a read error. The chain is built from TRBV7-8 and TRBJ1-2; D uncertain. This CDR3 is built from 15 residues. The germline V gene has CDR1 SGHVS and CDR2 FQNEAQ. CDR3 in amino acids: CASSPPSAGTYDYTF. The CDR3 DNA reads as TGTGCCAGCAGCCCCCCTTCGGCAGGAACCTATGACTACACCTTC.

The V call is TRBV5-6, the J call TRBJ2-7; D assignment may be TRBD1 or TRBD2 (7 bases each). From germline, CDR1 is SGHDT and CDR2 YYEEEE. CDR3 length equals 15 residues. The ends were cut back, 3 bases at V and 4 bases at J, with 17 bases in the middle. The CDR3 spells CASSSLRGGHYEQYF. The CDR3 nucleotides are TGTGCCAGCAGCTCGCTCAGGGGGGGCCATTACGAGCAGTACTTC.

The chain recombines TRBV7-2 with TRBJ2-7; D is possibly TRBD1 (6 bases). This CDR3 has 14 residues. V was trimmed by 1 base and J by 4 bases, leaving 11 bases between them. The V gene's germline CDR1 is SGHTA and CDR2 FQGNSA. CDR3 DNA sequence: TGTGCCAGCAGCTTAGGACAGGTTGGGTACGAGCAGTACTTC. This gives the protein CASSLGQVGYEQYF.

The genes are TRBV7-2 and TRBJ1-2; 7 bases line up with TRBD1. The CDR3 consists of 17 residues. Germline V CDR1 and CDR2: SGHTA, FQGNSA. Trimming removed 5 bases from V and 5 bases from J; junction bases left unmatched: 17. CDR3 sequence: CASSLSPLTGLRYGYTF. DNA for the CDR3: TGTGCCAGCAGCCTAAGCCCTCTGACAGGGTTAAGGTATGGCTACACCTTC.

V and J are TRBV6-5 and TRBJ1-6; D gene unclear. The V gene lost 9 bases and the J gene lost 7 bases, with 10 bases spanning the gap. CDR1 and CDR2 from the germline V gene are MNHEY and SVGAGI. The CDR3 loop spans 12 amino acids. DNA for the CDR3: TGTGCCAGTTATGACGGAAATTCACCCCTCCACTTT. The encoded protein is CASYDGNSPLHF.

The chain carries TRBV6-6 and TRBJ2-5, with D perhaps TRBD2 (5 bases). V shed 6 bases and J shed 1 base, with 9 bases lying between them. The CDR3 has 13 residues. Germline V gives CDR1 MNHNY, CDR2 SVGAGI (reference sequence). The CDR3 DNA reads TGTGCCAGCAGAAGAGAGGGCCAAGAGACCCAGTACTTC. It encodes CASRREGQETQYF.

The chain has TRBV19 and TRBJ1-2; TRBD1 might be the D (6 bases). This CDR3 is 14 amino acids long. Germline-derived CDR1 and CDR2 are LNHDA and SQIVND (reference sequence). The V and J ends lost 9 bases and 1 base respectively, with 15 bases between them. CDR3 sequence (DNA): TGTGCCAGCAGGGAACAGGGCCTTAACTATGGCTACACCTTC. It specifies CASREQGLNYGYTF. Looking up the rest from reference TRBV19 and TRBJ1-2 gives the full variable domain: DGGITQSPKYLFRKEGQNVTLSCEQNLNHDAMYWYRQDPGQGLRLIYYSQIVNDFQKGDIAEGYSVSREKKESFPLTVTSAQKNPTAFYLCASREQGLNYGYTFGSGTRLTVV.

The V call is TRBV18, the J call TRBJ1-2, with D maybe TRBD1 (5 bases). Germline V gene sequence: CDR1 KGHSH, CDR2 LQKENI. The length of the CDR3 is 16 residues. The V and J ends lost 4 bases and 8 bases respectively, with 23 bases between them. The CDR3 reads CASSLTETTHFVGYTF. The CDR3 DNA is TGTGCCAGCTCACTGACAGAGACAACCCACTTCGTCGGCTACACCTTC.

The chain has TRBV7-9 and TRBJ1-1; unclear D gene. This CDR3 contains 17 residues. Trimming pared 5 bases from V and 5 bases from J, leaving 24 bases between. Germline assignment: CDR1 SEHNR and CDR2 FQNEAQ (reference sequence). The CDR3 sequence is CASSPLPGLESGTEAFF. DNA for the CDR3: TGTGCCAGCAGCCCTCTTCCCGGGTTGGAGAGCGGAACTGAAGCTTTCTTT.

This rearrangement joins TRBV7-3 to TRBJ1-3; D may be TRBD1 (6 bases). V gave up 5 bases and J gave up 4 bases, with 15 bases separating them. This CDR3 contains 15 residues. Germline CDR1 reads SGHTA; CDR2 reads FQGTGA. The CDR3 DNA reads TGTGCCAGCAGCCCTCGGGGGGCGGTAGGAAACACCATATATTTT. Amino acids: CASSPRGAVGNTIYF.

The chain combines TRBV4-3 with TRBJ2-7, with 8 bases lining up with TRBD2. Germline trimming cut 0 bases from V and 3 bases from J; bases unmatched to any gene: 10. Per germline, CDR1 LGHNA and CDR2 YSLEER. CDR3 length equals 17 residues. The CDR3 here is CASSQDLKRGTDYEQYF. DNA for the CDR3: TGCGCCAGCAGCCAAGATTTGAAGCGGGGGACCGACTACGAGCAGTACTTC.

The CDR3 spells CASSPPQGAKTSYEQYF. CDR3 in DNA: TGTGCCAGCTCACCACCCCAGGGGGCGAAAACGTCTTACGAGCAGTACTTC. V gene TRBV18 combines with J gene TRBJ2-7, with 8 bases identical to TRBD1. Trimming cost V 0 bases and J 4 bases; bases outside gene matches: 11. The length of the CDR3 is 17 residues. The germline CDR1 and CDR2 sequences are KGHSH and LQKENI. The full variable domain, its missing parts supplied by reference TRBV18 and TRBJ2-7, is NAGVMQNPRHLVRRRGQEARLRCSPMKGHSHVYWYRQLPEEGLKFMVYLQKENIIDESGMPKERFSAEFPKEGPSILRIQQVVRGDSAAYFCASSPPQGAKTSYEQYFGPGTRLTVT.